This T cell receptor beta chain was captured in a study of tumor and adjacent non-tumor tissue in lung cancer. At the level of the study: Millions of productive TCRbeta reads were obtained per sample on average.

This clonotype was counted a few times. The antigen is unknown. The CDR3 runs 14 residues. Deletions cut 8 bases from V and 0 bases from J, with 11 bases between. Germline V CDR1 and CDR2: SNHLY, FYNNEI. General study findings and limits: Normal lung showed higher cumulative top 100 clone frequency than tumor.

This sample's RNA came from whole unsorted tissue. The normal lung tissue was taken more than 3 cm from the tumor edge. Three rounds of nested PCR, following a modified ARM-PCR protocol, produced the TCRbeta library. MiXCR, run by TCRdb on the multiplex PCR reads, gives a single entry per CDR3 protein. The sample contains over 40,000 distinct CDR3 sequences, about 70% of which appear only once. Material: distant non-tumor lung tissue. This TCR derives from an older woman with non-small cell lung cancer. The chain combines TRBV2 with TRBJ1-5; unclear D gene. As DNA, the CDR3 is TGTGCCAGCCAGAACCATTATAGCAATCAGCCCCAGCATTTT. Protein: CASQNHYSNQPQHF. The full variable domain, in which reference TRBV2 and TRBJ1-5 provide the parts outside the CDR3, is EPEVTQTPSHQVTQMGQEVILRCVPISNHLYFYWYRQILGQKVEFLVSFYNNEISEKSEIFDDQFSVERPDGSNFTLKIRSTKLEDSAMYFCASQNHYSNQPQHFGDGTRLSIL.